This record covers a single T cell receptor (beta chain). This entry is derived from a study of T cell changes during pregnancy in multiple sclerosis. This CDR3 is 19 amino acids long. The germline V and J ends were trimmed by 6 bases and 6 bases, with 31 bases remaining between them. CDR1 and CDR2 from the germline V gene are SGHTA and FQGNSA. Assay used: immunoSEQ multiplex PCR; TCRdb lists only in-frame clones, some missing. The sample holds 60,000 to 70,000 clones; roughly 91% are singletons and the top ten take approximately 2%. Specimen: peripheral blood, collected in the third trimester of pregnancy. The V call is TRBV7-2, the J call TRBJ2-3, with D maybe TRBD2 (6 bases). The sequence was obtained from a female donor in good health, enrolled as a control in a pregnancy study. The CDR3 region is CASSFQLQGSGPLVDTQYF. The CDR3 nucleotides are TGTGCCAGCAGTTTTCAACTTCAGGGTAGCGGCCCCCTCGTGGATACGCAGTATTTT. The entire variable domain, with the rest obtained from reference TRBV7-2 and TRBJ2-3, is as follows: GAGVSQSPSNKVTEKGKDVELRCDPISGHTALYWYRQSLGQGLEFLIYFQGNSAPDKSGLPSDRFSAERTGGSVSTLTIQRTQQEDSAVYLCASSFQLQGSGPLVDTQYFGPGTRLTVL.